The 25 T cell receptor beta chains listed next were all sequenced from one sample in a study of cytomegalovirus exposure and HLA in healthy donors. The PCR was carried out with 60 Vbeta primers and 13 Jbeta primers. Sequencing used immunoSEQ multiplex PCR; TCRdb keeps in-frame clones, though not all of them. Among fewer than 200,000 clones listed, 75% to 90% were seen once. The sequencing input was PBMCs. These receptors were taken from a boy aged 5-17 years in good health and CMV-seronegative.

The chain employs TRBV6-5 and TRBJ2-2, with 11 bases that match TRBD2. The length of the CDR3 is 15 residues. Losses at the gene ends were 5 bases for V and 6 bases for J; bases not matched to a gene: 5. Germline CDR1 and CDR2: MNHEY and SVGAGI. CDR3 amino acids: CASSPPSGRSGELFF. Here the CDR3 DNA reads TGTGCCAGCAGTCCGCCTAGCGGGAGGTCCGGGGAGCTGTTTTTT.

The CDR3 spells CASSLGARPNTEAFF. The CDR3 DNA is TGTGCCAGCAGCTTAGGGGCCAGACCGAACACTGAAGCTTTCTTT. The chain couples TRBV7-2 to TRBJ1-1; D remains unclear. Trimming removed 1 base from V and 1 base from J, with 10 bases in between. The V gene's germline CDR1 is SGHTA and CDR2 FQGNSA. This CDR3 spans 15 amino acids. Combining the CDR3 with reference TRBV7-2 and TRBJ1-1 gives the whole variable domain GAGVSQSPSNKVTEKGKDVELRCDPISGHTALYWYRQSLGQGLEFLIYFQGNSAPDKSGLPSDRFSAERTGGSVSTLTIQRTQQEDSAVYLCASSLGARPNTEAFFGQGTRLTVV.

The chain employs TRBV7-3 and TRBJ2-3; 9 bases agree with TRBD1. V was pared by 5 bases and J by 4 bases, with 7 bases of the junction left unmatched. Per the germline V gene, CDR1 is SGHTA and CDR2 is FQGTGA. The CDR3 loop spans 15 amino acids. The chain's CDR3 is CASSGGTGRSDTQYF. The CDR3 region has the DNA TGTGCCAGCAGCGGCGGGACAGGGCGATCAGATACGCAGTATTTT.

The chain joins TRBV10-3 to TRBJ1-5, with a tentative D call TRBD1 (5 bases). This CDR3 is built from 13 residues. The V gene's germline CDR1 is ENHRY and CDR2 SYGVKD. CDR3 DNA sequence: TGTGCTGCGGGGCGGGACCCCGGACAGCCCCAGCATTTT. Translating it yields CAAGRDPGQPQHF.

The chain carries TRBV29-1 and TRBJ1-4, with 7 positions matching TRBD1. Germline V gene lookup returns CDR1 SQVTM and CDR2 ANQGSEA. V lost 3 bases and J lost 10; bases outside the gene matches: 5. The CDR3 covers 12 residues. The CDR3 protein is CSVDRGDGKLFF. The CDR3 region has the DNA TGCAGCGTTGACAGGGGGGATGGAAAACTGTTTTTT.

The CDR3 nucleotides read TGCGCCAGCAGCCCCTTAGGACTGACCTCCTACGAGCAGTACTTC. Translating gives CASSPLGLTSYEQYF. V usage is TRBV5-1 and J usage is TRBJ2-5; tentative D call: TRBD2 (5 bases). The DNA end is a closer match to TRBJ2-7, so the J assignment may be wrong. The CDR3 is 15 residues long. CDR1 SGHRS and CDR2 YFSETQ come from the germline V gene.

The chain carries TRBV7-9 and TRBJ2-1; a weak D match, TRBD2 (5 bases). Germline CDR1 SEHNR, CDR2 FQNEAQ (reference sequence). The CDR3 extends over 16 amino acids. The ends were cut back, 2 bases at V and 8 bases at J, with 19 bases in the middle. The CDR3 coding sequence is TGTGCCAGCAGCTTAAGAACCGGTAAAGTTAGCGATGAGCAGTTCTTC. It yields the protein CASSLRTGKVSDEQFF.

This clone was found once. A junction end diverges from the germline sequence, so it may reflect a read error. Other DNA sequences of this sample code for an identical CDR3. The CDR3 bases are TGTGCCAGCAGCCTAGCGTTTCAGGAGGTTAACACTGAAGCTTTCTTT. Translated: CASSLAFQEVNTEAFF. This rearrangement joins TRBV7-9 to TRBJ1-1; D not certain. Germline loops: CDR1 SEHNR, CDR2 FQNEAQ (reference sequence). The CDR3 runs 16 residues.

The chain joins TRBV23-1 to TRBJ2-7; D remains unclear. TRBV23-1 is filed as an ORF, its function uncertain. The CDR3 is 19 residues long. V lost 10 bases, J lost 1 base, and 32 bases lay in between. The CDR3 spells CATNHRLVTQRPQSYEQYF. CDR3 coding DNA: TGCGCCACCAACCACCGACTGGTTACCCAAAGACCGCAGTCCTACGAGCAGTACTTC.

The rearrangement links TRBV18 to TRBJ2-5, with D possibly TRBD2 on 6 matching bases. This CDR3 contains 14 residues. Looked up from germline, CDR1 is KGHSH and CDR2 is LQKENI. V lost 3 bases and J 4 bases, leaving 12 bases between the germline ends. In nucleotides, the CDR3 is TGTGCCAGCTCACCGCCGGAGGGGCTAGAGACCCAGTACTTC. It translates to CASSPPEGLETQYF.

The V call is TRBV7-2, the J call TRBJ2-5, with D possibly matching TRBD1 (5 bases). The better agreement between TRBJ2-7 and the DNA end casts doubt on the J call. This CDR3 spans 15 amino acids. Germline V gene sequence: CDR1 SGHTA, CDR2 FQGNSA. The CDR3 coding sequence is TGTGCCAGCAGCTTAGTGGGCCAGGGCATGGACGAGCAGTACTTC. This translates into CASSLVGQGMDEQYF.

In DNA form, the CDR3 reads TGTGCCAGCAGGCCGGGACTAGCGGGAGGGGCGCTCACAGATACGCAGTATTTT. Its protein product is CASRPGLAGGALTDTQYF. This chain links TRBV27 with TRBJ2-3; 16 bases match TRBD2. This CDR3 comprises 18 residues. The V gene end was trimmed by 6 bases and the J gene end by 2 bases; junction bases not matched to a gene: 8. CDR1 is MNHEY, CDR2 SMNVEV, per germline (reference sequence).

V is TRBV18 and J is TRBJ2-5; 10 positions match TRBD1. Germline trimming cut 5 bases from V and 1 base from J; bases unmatched to any gene: 1. The CDR3 extends over 14 amino acids. CDR1 KGHSH and CDR2 LQKENI come from the germline V gene. CDR3 nucleotides: TGTGCCAGCTCAGGGACAGGGGCCCAAGAGACCCAGTACTTC. It translates to CASSGTGAQETQYF.

This clone was observed once. V is TRBV4-2 and J is TRBJ2-7; D is ambiguous. The CDR3 is 12 amino acids. Trimming pared 1 base from V and 5 bases from J, leaving 6 bases between. The germline gives CDR1 LGHNA, CDR2 YNFKEQ. The CDR3 bases are TGTGCCAGCAGCCAAGTACCTAACGAGCAGTACTTC. Its protein product is CASSQVPNEQYF.

The chain employs TRBV6-5 and TRBJ1-2; TRBD1 is a possible D gene (6 bases). Deletions cut 8 bases from V and 4 bases from J, with 14 bases between. CDR3 length: 13 residues. Germline loops: CDR1 MNHEY, CDR2 SVGAGI. CDR3 residues: CASYRTGLYGYTF. In DNA form, the CDR3 reads TGTGCCAGCTACCGTACAGGGCTCTATGGCTACACCTTC.

The chain is built from TRBV2 and TRBJ1-1, with 10 bases aligning to TRBD1. This CDR3 region has 15 residues. The J segment lost 1 base and the V segment lost 5 bases, leaving 4 bases of the junction unmatched. Germline-derived CDR1 and CDR2 are SNHLY and FYNNEI. The CDR3 reads CASSPWDRGNTEAFF. The CDR3 nucleotides read TGTGCCAGCAGTCCTTGGGACAGGGGGAACACTGAAGCTTTCTTT. The full variable domain, in which reference TRBV2 and TRBJ1-1 provide the parts outside the CDR3, is EPEVTQTPSHQVTQMGQEVILRCVPISNHLYFYWYRQILGQKVEFLVSFYNNEISEKSEIFDDQFSVERPDGSNFTLKIRSTKLEDSAMYFCASSPWDRGNTEAFFGQGTRLTVV.

This chain connects TRBV15 to TRBJ2-1, with unresolved D. Germline assignment: CDR1 LNHNV and CDR2 YYDKDF (reference sequence). The length of the CDR3 is 16 residues. The V end was cut by 1 base, the J end by 8 bases, with 18 bases between. The CDR3 is CATSRVSFVQLDEQFF. Here the CDR3 DNA reads TGTGCCACCAGCAGAGTTTCTTTTGTCCAACTTGATGAGCAGTTCTTC.

CDR3 DNA: TGTGCCAGCACCCCGGTCGGGACAGCGAATTCACCCCTCCACTTT. Its translation: CASTPVGTANSPLHF. The J gene is TRBJ1-6, the V gene TRBV6-5, with 7 bases lining up with TRBD1. Germline CDR1 is MNHEY and CDR2 is SVGAGI. The CDR3 loop spans 15 amino acids. V gave up 7 bases and J gave up 7 bases; unmatched junction bases: 10.

This rearrangement joins TRBV11-3 to TRBJ1-1; 7 positions agree with TRBD1. The CDR3 covers 14 residues. Trimming took 2 bases from V and 1 from J; bases not matched to a gene: 1. The germline gives CDR1 SGHNT, CDR2 YENEEA. CDR3 sequence (DNA): TGTGCCAGCAGCTTAAGACAGGGGAACACTGAAGCTTTCTTT. The encoded protein is CASSLRQGNTEAFF. The complete variable domain, with remaining parts taken from reference TRBV11-3 and TRBJ1-1, reads EAGVVQSPRYKIIEKKQPVAFWCNPISGHNTLYWYLQNLGQGPELLIRYENEEAVDDSQLPKDRFSAERLKGVDSTLKIQPAELGDSAVYLCASSLRQGNTEAFFGQGTRLTVV.

The V gene is TRBV11-3, the J gene TRBJ2-7; tentative D call: TRBD1 (5 bases). CDR3 size: 13 residues. Trimming removed 3 bases at V and 7 bases at J, with 13 bases between. Germline CDR1 is SGHNT and CDR2 is YENEEA. CDR3 sequence (DNA): TGTGCCAGCAGCTTTGGCAGGGTTGGGGAGCAGTACTTC. It specifies CASSFGRVGEQYF.

This rearrangement joins TRBV11-3 to TRBJ2-5, with D unresolved. Trimming cost V 2 bases and J 2 bases, with 12 bases left between them. Germline CDR1 reads SGHNT; CDR2 reads YENEEA. The CDR3 is 15 residues long. The CDR3 DNA is TGTGCCAGCAGCTTATCAGCTCTACAGCAAGAGACCCAGTACTTC. It yields the protein CASSLSALQQETQYF.

The chain uses TRBV10-1 and TRBJ2-3; D is undetermined. This CDR3 is 12 amino acids long. The V end was cut by 8 bases, the J end by 1 base, with 7 bases between. In germline, CDR1 is WNHNN, CDR2 SYGVQD (reference sequence). CDR3 in DNA: TGCGCCAGCTCGCAGGGCACAGATACGCAGTATTTT. Its translation is CASSQGTDTQYF.

This clone has only one observation. The V gene is TRBV10-2, the J gene TRBJ2-5, with D possibly being TRBD1 (6 bases). The germline CDR1 and CDR2 sequences are WSHSY and SAAADI. V dropped 11 bases and J dropped 5 bases, with 12 bases sitting between them. There are 11 residues in the CDR3. The CDR3 sequence: CAAKRGETQYF. CDR3 coding DNA: TGCGCCGCCAAGAGGGGGGAGACCCAGTACTTC.

This clone was seen a single time. This chain connects TRBV6-5 to TRBJ1-1, with D possibly being TRBD1 (5 bases). CDR1 MNHEY and CDR2 SVGAGI come from the germline V gene. Trimming cost V 0 bases and J 5 bases, with 10 bases left between them. There are 14 residues in the CDR3. The CDR3 DNA reads as TGTGCCAGCAGTTACTCGGAGGGGCGGACTGAAGCTTTCTTT. Translated: CASSYSEGRTEAFF.

Turning to this clone: An end of the junction does not agree with germline; a read error may underlie this. This chain links TRBV7-9 with TRBJ2-1, with D possibly being TRBD2 (5 bases). This CDR3 contains 19 residues. Germline V gene sequence: CDR1 SEHNR, CDR2 FQNEAQ (reference sequence). The DNA for the CDR3 is TGTTCCAGCAGCTTAGATGGACTCGCCACAACCAGCTCCTACAATGAGCAGTTCTTC. As protein: CSSSLDGLATTSSYNEQFF.